Each of the 16 T cell receptor beta chains below was sequenced from the same sample in a study of blood T cell repertoires in COVID-19. The method was immunoSEQ multiplex PCR; TCRdb's version includes in-frame clones alone and lacks a portion of them. The data hold roughly 90,000 clones, with roughly 90% observed a single time. Sequencing was carried out using peripheral blood. The receptors come from a human donor with active COVID-19. The donor label of this sample is uncertain.

This clone was detected once. The rearrangement uses TRBV11-2 and TRBJ2-1, with 12 bases identical to TRBD2. The V gene end was trimmed by 5 bases and the J gene end by 10 bases; junction bases not matched to a gene: 9. The germline CDR1 and CDR2 sequences are SGHAT and FQNNGV. The CDR3 contains 15 residues. The CDR3 sequence: CASSPLAGGSGEQFF. As DNA, the CDR3 is TGTGCCAGCAGCCCACTAGCGGGGGGCTCGGGGGAGCAGTTCTTC.

The chain carries TRBV5-1 and TRBJ1-2; no definite D call. CDR3 length equals 14 residues. Germline V lookup: CDR1 SGHRS, CDR2 YFSETQ. V lost 4 bases and J lost 3, with 13 bases in between. This CDR3 reads CASSADSRDYGYTF. The CDR3 region has the DNA TGCGCCAGCAGCGCGGACTCGAGGGACTATGGCTACACCTTC.

The CDR3 is CASSYSPSTDTQYF. The CDR3 nucleotides read TGTGCCAGCAGTTACAGCCCCAGCACAGATACGCAGTATTTT. The chain combines TRBV6-2 or TRBV6-3 with TRBJ2-3; D gene uncertain. The CDR3 has 14 residues. Deletions cut 2 bases from V and 0 bases from J, with 6 bases between. Germline loops: CDR1 MNHEY, CDR2 SVGEGT.

This chain connects TRBV6-2 or TRBV6-3 to TRBJ2-1; 13 bases are shared with TRBD2. After removal of 5 bases from V and 1 base from J, the junction contained 8 bases not matched to a gene. This CDR3 has 18 amino acids. Germline values: CDR1 MNHEY, CDR2 SVGEGT. The CDR3 region has the DNA TGTGCCAGCAGTAAACCGACTAGCGGGGGGCCTTCCTACAATGAGCAGTTCTTC. Its protein product is CASSKPTSGGPSYNEQFF.

This chain joins TRBV10-2 and TRBJ1-6; 8 nucleotides line up with TRBD1. J lost 9 bases, V lost 7 bases, and 8 bases had no gene match. Germline V CDR1 and CDR2: WSHSY, SAAADI. The CDR3 is 14 residues long. DNA for the CDR3: TGCGCCAGCACCCCCGACAGGGGACCTTCACCCCTCCACTTT. Translation: CASTPDRGPSPLHF.

In its sample, this clone was seen a few times. The chain is built from TRBV6-6 and TRBJ1-6; D remains ambiguous. V was cut by 0 bases and J by 7 bases, with 7 bases left in between. The CDR3 consists of 14 residues. Germline V gives CDR1 MNHNY, CDR2 SVGAGI (reference sequence). The CDR3 here is CASSYSAENSPLHF. The CDR3 DNA sequence: TGTGCCAGCAGTTACTCGGCAGAAAATTCACCCCTCCACTTT.

DNA for the CDR3: TGCGCCAGCAGCAGACCAATCCAGGGCGGCGCGGCTGAAGCTTTCTTT. It yields the protein CASSRPIQGGAAEAFF. The chain joins TRBV5-1 to TRBJ1-1, with D possibly matching TRBD1 (5 bases). V lost 4 bases and J 6 bases, leaving 22 bases between the germline ends. Germline lookup yields CDR1 SGHRS and CDR2 YFSETQ. This CDR3 is 16 amino acids long.

The sample holds one count of this clone. This chain's CDR3 is CASGHTDRVIEAFF. The CDR3 nucleotides read TGTGCCAGCGGCCATACTGACAGGGTGATTGAAGCTTTCTTT. This chain uses TRBV7-9 with TRBJ1-1; TRBD1 aligns across 7 bases. CDR1 is SEHNR and CDR2 is FQNEAQ in the germline V gene (reference sequence). V lost 8 bases to trimming and J lost 7 bases; unmatched junction nucleotides: 13. CDR3 length equals 14 residues.

The rearrangement joins TRBV6-5 to TRBJ2-1; 9 bases are a match to TRBD1. V lost 6 bases, J lost 3 bases, and 3 bases stayed unmatched. CDR1 is MNHEY and CDR2 is SVGAGI in the germline V gene. The CDR3 contains 14 residues. In nucleotides, the CDR3 is TGTGCCAGCAGCCGGGACAGGGTCTACAATGAGCAGTTCTTC. Residues: CASSRDRVYNEQFF.

The V and J genes are TRBV27 and TRBJ2-3; D gene uncertain. V was trimmed by 2 bases and J by 5 bases, leaving 11 bases between them. This CDR3 is built from 14 residues. The germline V gene has CDR1 MNHEY and CDR2 SMNVEV (reference sequence). The CDR3 nucleotides are TGTGCCAGCAGTTTAAACACCGCAAGAGATACGCAGTATTTT. Translation gives CASSLNTARDTQYF.

The rearrangement uses TRBV4-3 and TRBJ2-3; D not certain. Germline lookup yields CDR1 LGHNA and CDR2 YSLEER. The V end lost 0 bases, the J end lost 8 bases, and 9 bases lay between the germline ends. The CDR3 is made up of 13 amino acids. The CDR3 sequence: CASSQETALTQYF. For the CDR3, the DNA is TGCGCCAGCAGCCAAGAAACAGCCCTTACGCAGTATTTT.

V usage is TRBV3-1 (or the pseudogene TRBV3-2) and J usage is TRBJ2-5, with 16 bases that match TRBD2. Germline assignment: CDR1 LGHDT and CDR2 YNNKEL (reference sequence). CDR3 size: 21 residues. The junction had 17 bases not matched to a gene; V was cut back by 2 bases and J by 5 bases. This CDR3 reads CASSQHSPGLAGGPSSETQYF. The CDR3 nucleotides read TGTGCCAGCAGCCAACATAGTCCGGGACTAGCGGGGGGGCCAAGTAGCGAGACCCAGTACTTC.

This chain connects TRBV7-8 to TRBJ2-4, with D possibly matching TRBD1 (5 bases). Trimming took 0 bases from V and 0 from J, leaving 9 bases between them. The germline gives CDR1 SGHVS, CDR2 FQNEAQ. CDR3 length equals 16 residues. The DNA for the CDR3 is TGTGCCAGCAGCTTAGCCAGGGTGGTAGCCAAAAACATTCAGTACTTC. The encoded protein is CASSLARVVAKNIQYF. The whole variable domain, remainder taken from reference TRBV7-8 and TRBJ2-4, is GAGVSQSPRYKVAKRGQDVALRCDPISGHVSLFWYQQALGQGPEFLTYFQNEAQLDKSGLPSDRFFAERPEGSVSTLKIQRTQQEDSAVYLCASSLARVVAKNIQYFGAGTRLSVL.

The chain employs TRBV7-2 and TRBJ1-1; TRBD1 agrees at 8 bases. Germline V CDR1 and CDR2: SGHTA, FQGNSA. V shed 6 bases and J 10 bases; nucleotides not matched to a gene: 4. CDR3 length equals 11 residues. CDR3 loop: CASSQTGAAFF. Here the CDR3 DNA reads TGTGCCAGCAGTCAGACAGGGGCAGCTTTCTTT.

V and J are TRBV5-6 and TRBJ2-2, with D possibly being TRBD1 (5 bases). CDR3 length: 13 residues. V lost 5 bases and J lost 3, with 8 bases in between. Germline V lookup: CDR1 SGHDT, CDR2 YYEEEE. The CDR3 region is CASRAGYTGELFF. The CDR3 nucleotides are TGTGCCAGCAGGGCAGGGTACACCGGGGAGCTGTTTTTT.

The chain carries TRBV23-1 and TRBJ1-2; D possibly corresponds to TRBD1 (5 bases). TRBV23-1 is placed among ORFs of uncertain function. V lost 2 bases, J lost 6 bases, and 19 bases lay in between. This CDR3 spans 16 amino acids. The CDR3 sequence: CASSQPGTSKRDGYTF. The CDR3 DNA reads TGCGCCAGCAGTCAACCCGGGACTTCAAAACGGGATGGCTACACCTTC.